This record covers a single T cell receptor beta chain. The antigen this receptor binds is unknown. Per-base qualities were not stored, and no clone one base away is much larger. These data belong to a study of blood T cell repertoires in COVID-19 (dated by TCRdb to 2018 to 2021). As for the study more broadly: Samples from collaborators originated in the United States, Italy and Spain and spanned both the acute and convalescent phases of COVID-19. The prospective study material was composed of cDNA or gDNA derived from T cells, B-cell-depleted T cells, or PBMCs. Deeply sampled blood TCRbeta repertoires from subjects exposed to, actively infected with, or recovered from COVID-19 were included in the dataset. The repertoires were made available in a free public database intended to serve as a resource for research on the immune response to SARS-CoV-2. Samples came from the ongoing ImmuneRACE study (first 160 participants) plus 1,254 subjects from 6 global collaborators. Nearly every sample came with metadata listing a de-identified subject ID, COVID-19 status, age in years and sex. Where available, HLA class I and class II types were obtained from metadata supplied by the sample provider rather than from assay-based typing.

TCRbeta CDR3 regions were amplified from genomic DNA by means of the immunoSEQ Assay, a bias-controlled multiplex PCR. The original methods were these. The number of nucleated cells in each sample was estimated by amplification of reference gene primers within the assay. Sequence reads were collapsed and filtered to measure the absolute abundance of every unique TCRbeta CDR3 rearrangement. For each sample, productive Simpson clonality was calculated as the square root of Simpson's diversity index across productive rearrangements. Drawn from immuneACCESS, this table holds only the in-frame rearrangements with V and J called that TCRdb kept. Clones are partly lost; checked studies trace under half to an unresolved V gene and leave the rest unexplained. V and J calls and clone size follow that table, whereas D and trimming were derived from the DNA. The sample yields 350,000 or so clones; roughly nine tenths were counted once. The top ten constitute about 0.93% of the sample.

From V the trimming removes 6 bases and from J it removes 2 bases, while the gene matches leave 8 bases of the junction unaccounted for. The CDR3 runs 17 amino acids, cysteine and phenylalanine included. The DNA shown is the 51-base CDR3, in frame from base 1. Via the germline V gene (reference sequence), CDR1 is MNHEY and CDR2 SMNVEV. The paper's findings and limits, for the study overall: The amount of clinical and demographic metadata varied by source and participant and was provided uncurated.

Enrolling through a virtual design, the prospective study's participants ranged in age from roughly 18 to 100 years and lived across some 23 United States geographic areas. To assign participants to cohorts, the prospective study relied on clinical history that participants themselves reported in a screening survey and a study questionnaire. For ImmuneRACE Cohort 3, a participant was defined as recovered based on two consecutive negative NP/OP PCR tests, clearance by a healthcare professional, or resolution of symptoms. In the prospective study, mobile phlebotomists collected whole blood, serum and a nasopharyngeal or oropharyngeal swab from each participant. Participants in the prospective study had the option to provide additional blood draws and questionnaires over a roughly two-month period. Prospective study blood samples were shipped either frozen or at room temperature before DNA extraction.

Rearrangement joined TRBV27 to TRBJ2-2; the junction holds 11 bases that match TRBD2. The sequenced sample was PBMCs or T cells enriched from blood (not recorded which). This receptor was taken from a woman aged 25 to 39 who had recovered from COVID-19. The DNA sequence reads TGTGCCAGCAGGAGGGTAGCGGGGGGGTCCAACACCGGGGAGCTGTTTTTT. The translation is CASRRVAGGSNTGELFF.